Sequencing of this T cell receptor beta chain was carried out in a study of blood T cells in healthy people across ages. This clonotype has a handful of counts. What it binds is unknown. Study observations and caveats: The unsorted PBMCs prevented any conclusive comparison of naive versus antigen-experienced cells. TCR beta diversity was tightly associated with the proportion of naive T cells. Older individuals had lower TCR beta diversity per million T cells (the decline was roughly linear).

PBMCs numbering at least 6 million were isolated per sample. With a J-beta primer mix and a sample-barcoded 5' primer, a second PCR ran roughly 7 to 11 cycles. TCRdb re-called the 5' RACE reads with MiXCR, one entry per CDR3 protein. The sample records hundreds of thousands of distinct CDR3 sequences, about three fifths being singletons. Germline lookup yields CDR1 MGHRA and CDR2 YSYEKL. This CDR3 has 13 amino acids. V was pared by 1 base and J by 4 bases, with 5 bases between. V usage is TRBV4-1 and J usage is TRBJ1-5; D call uncertain. The TCR sequence derives from a man aged 25 to 40 in good health. Sequenced material: blood. The CDR3 reads CASSQVPNQPQHF. CDR3 nucleotides: TGCGCCAGCAGCCAAGTTCCGAATCAGCCCCAGCATTTT.